One sample yielded the 18 T cell receptor beta chains listed below, sequenced in a study of patients and donors after allogeneic stem cell transplantation. From the RT-PCR reads, TCRdb called clonotypes with MiXCR, one entry per CDR3 protein. The sample includes about a million distinct CDR3 sequences, roughly 17% of them seen just once. Specimen: blood, either unsorted or a sorted T cell fraction (not recorded which). Every receptor here comes from a human donor who was either an allogeneic HSCT recipient or a stem cell or donor lymphocyte infusion donor (not recorded which). It is not recorded whose cells these are; they may come from a transplant donor.

A few counts support this clonotype. The V and J genes are TRBV15 and TRBJ1-2, with D hard to call. Trimming cost V 1 base and J 8 bases, with 17 bases left between them. The CDR3 loop spans 15 amino acids. CDR1 is LNHNV, CDR2 YYDKDF, per germline (reference sequence). The CDR3 here is CATSRVLSKEAGYTF. The CDR3 DNA sequence: TGTGCCACCAGCAGAGTTCTGAGTAAGGAAGCCGGCTACACCTTC.

This clonotype was picked up a small number of times. This rearrangement joins TRBV4-2 to TRBJ2-1; TRBD2 aligns across 8 bases. This CDR3 is 15 amino acids long. CDR1 LGHNA and CDR2 YNFKEQ come from the germline V gene. Germline trimming cut 4 bases from V and 7 bases from J; bases unmatched to any gene: 9. CDR3 residues: CASSPGGEEWNEQFF. CDR3 in DNA: TGTGCCAGCAGCCCCGGGGGGGAGGAGTGGAATGAGCAGTTCTTC.

This clonotype was seen a few times. The gene calls are TRBV4-3 and TRBJ2-2; no reliable D call. V lost 0 bases to trimming and J lost 7 bases, with 18 bases between them. The CDR3 loop spans 17 amino acids. Looked up from germline, CDR1 is LGHNA and CDR2 is YSLEER. The CDR3 protein is CASSQDRWYQDGGELFF. The DNA for the CDR3 is TGCGCCAGCAGCCAAGATAGGTGGTATCAGGATGGCGGGGAGCTGTTTTTT.

Comment on this clonotype: A much larger clone is a single base away; this may be a read error. The chain carries TRBV20-1 and TRBJ2-5; D perhaps matches TRBD2 (5 bases). Trimming left V 0 bases short and J 3 bases short, with 14 bases between. This CDR3 region has 15 residues. CDR1 is DFQATT and CDR2 is SNEGSKA in the germline V gene (reference sequence). The CDR3 reads CSARDRHTGKETQYF. As DNA, the CDR3 is TGCAGTGCTAGAGATCGACATACGGGGAAAGAGACCCAGTACTTC.

This clonotype has a handful of counts. The chain links TRBV19 to TRBJ1-2; 8 nucleotides match TRBD1. Per the germline V gene, CDR1 is LNHDA and CDR2 is SQIVND (reference sequence). The trim removed 8 bases at V and 8 bases at J, leaving 10 bases unmatched. CDR3 length: 13 residues. Written as DNA, the CDR3 is TGTGCCAGTTCCCTGACAGGGGATCTCGGCTACACCTTC. Amino acid sequence: CASSLTGDLGYTF.

The rearrangement links TRBV3-1 to TRBJ2-3, with 13 bases aligning to TRBD2. J was trimmed by 9 bases and V by 4 bases; bases with no gene match: 7. There are 15 residues in the CDR3. Germline values: CDR1 LGHDT, CDR2 YNNKEL (reference sequence). The CDR3 DNA reads as TGTGCCAGCAGCCGACTCACTAGCGGGAGGGTCACGCAGTATTTT. Translating gives CASSRLTSGRVTQYF.

Only a few counts were recorded for this clonotype. The chain is built from TRBV12-3 or TRBV12-4 and TRBJ2-1; 8 bases fit TRBD2. Losses at the gene ends were 5 bases for V and 8 bases for J; bases not matched to a gene: 14. The length of the CDR3 is 16 residues. As DNA, the CDR3 is TGTGCCAGCAGTCCGAATTGGGGACTAGGTGTAGATGAGCAGTTCTTC. Protein product: CASSPNWGLGVDEQFF.

This chain uses TRBV12-3 or TRBV12-4 with TRBJ1-5; weak D call: TRBD1 (5 bases). V shed 3 bases and J shed 2 bases, with 11 bases lying between them. The CDR3 spans 15 residues. CDR3 in amino acids: CASSFLLGGNQPQHF. CDR3 sequence (DNA): TGTGCCAGCAGTTTCCTGTTGGGGGGCAATCAGCCCCAGCATTTT.

This clonotype was observed a handful of times. The rearrangement links TRBV4-3 to TRBJ2-3, with D possibly being TRBD2 (5 bases). This CDR3 region has 15 residues. Trimming shortened V by 0 bases and J by 2 bases, and 9 bases separated the two germline ends. Germline CDR1 reads LGHNA; CDR2 reads YSLEER. Written as DNA, the CDR3 is TGCGCCAGCAGCCAAGAAAAGCGGATCACAGATACGCAGTATTTT. Amino acids: CASSQEKRITDTQYF.

The genes are TRBV20-1 and TRBJ2-5, with TRBD2 matching over 9 bases. CDR3 length: 13 residues. With 3 bases clipped from V and 5 bases from J, the junction kept 4 bases outside the gene matches. The germline V gene encodes CDR1 DFQATT and CDR2 SNEGSKA (reference sequence). CDR3 in DNA: TGCAGTGCTAGCGGCGGGGGGGCGGAGACCCAGTACTTC. Translating it yields CSASGGGAETQYF.

The V and J genes are TRBV20-1 and TRBJ1-1; D call uncertain. This CDR3 has 9 residues. V lost 5 bases to trimming and J lost 8 bases, with 6 bases between them. The germline V gene encodes CDR1 DFQATT and CDR2 SNEGSKA (reference sequence). In DNA, the CDR3 is TGCAGTGCTGGCGAGGAAGCTTTCTTT. Translated: CSAGEEAFF.

The gene calls are TRBV4-2 and TRBJ2-1, with D possibly being TRBD1 or TRBD2 (5 bases each). The V gene lost 0 bases and the J gene lost 6 bases, with 15 bases spanning the gap. The CDR3 is 16 residues long. The germline CDR1 and CDR2 sequences are LGHNA and YNFKEQ. The CDR3 bases are TGTGCCAGCAGCCAAGAGGGGACGTCACTCAGCAATGAGCAGTTCTTC. Protein product: CASSQEGTSLSNEQFF.

The table lists this clonotype with a few counts. Here the CDR3 reads CASSLVLAAHNEQFF. The DNA of the CDR3 is TGTGCCAGCAGCTTAGTACTAGCGGCCCACAATGAGCAGTTCTTC. V is TRBV7-9 and J is TRBJ2-1, with 8 bases identical to TRBD2. From germline, CDR1 is SEHNR and CDR2 FQNEAQ (reference sequence). The length of the CDR3 is 15 residues. V trimming: 1 base; J trimming: 5 bases; junction bases outside the gene matches: 4.

This clonotype was counted between two and nine times. An end of the junction does not agree with germline; a read error may underlie this. The rearrangement joins TRBV15 to TRBJ2-7; D ambiguous. Germline loops: CDR1 LNHNV, CDR2 YYDKDF (reference sequence). The CDR3 sequence is 13 residues long. CDR3 region: CATIRARTYEQYF. The CDR3 DNA reads as TGTGCCACCATCAGAGCGAGAACCTACGAGCAGTACTTC.

V and J are TRBV5-1 and TRBJ1-2, with 7 bases that match TRBD1. CDR1 is SGHRS, CDR2 YFSETQ, per germline. V was clipped by 4 bases and J by 0 bases; unmatched bases: 6. This CDR3 comprises 15 residues. CDR3: CASSPRDSSNYGYTF. The CDR3 bases are TGCGCCAGCAGCCCTAGGGACAGTTCTAACTATGGCTACACCTTC. Supplemented by reference TRBV5-1 and TRBJ1-2, the full variable domain reads KAGVTQTPRYLIKTRGQQVTLSCSPISGHRSVSWYQQTPGQGLQFLFEYFSETQRNKGNFPGRFSGRQFSNSRSEMNVSTLELGDSALYLCASSPRDSSNYGYTFGSGTRLTVV.

The chain links TRBV6-5 to TRBJ2-7; the match to TRBD2 covers 14 bases. With V trimmed by 3 bases and J by 4 bases, 5 bases remained unmatched. There are 16 residues in the CDR3. The germline V gene encodes CDR1 MNHEY and CDR2 SVGAGI. The CDR3, as DNA: TGTGCCAGCAGTTATTCTCGACTAGCGGGAGGGTACGAGCAGTACTTC. Amino acid sequence: CASSYSRLAGGYEQYF.

The chain employs TRBV25-1 and TRBJ2-3; weak D call: TRBD2 (5 bases). Germline-derived CDR1 and CDR2 are MGHDK and SYGVNS. Trimming removed 4 bases at V and 2 bases at J, with 10 bases between. The CDR3 sequence is 14 residues long. The CDR3 loop is CASSGAELTDTQYF. The CDR3 DNA is TGTGCCAGCAGTGGAGCGGAACTCACAGATACGCAGTATTTT.

DNA for the CDR3: TGTGCCAGCAGCCTGGACCGAACAACTAATGAAAAACTGTTTTTT. This encodes CASSLDRTTNEKLFF. The chain combines TRBV2 with TRBJ1-4; D is unclear. The CDR3 consists of 15 residues. The germline V gene has CDR1 SNHLY and CDR2 FYNNEI. The V end was cut by 6 bases, the J end by 0 bases, with 11 bases between.